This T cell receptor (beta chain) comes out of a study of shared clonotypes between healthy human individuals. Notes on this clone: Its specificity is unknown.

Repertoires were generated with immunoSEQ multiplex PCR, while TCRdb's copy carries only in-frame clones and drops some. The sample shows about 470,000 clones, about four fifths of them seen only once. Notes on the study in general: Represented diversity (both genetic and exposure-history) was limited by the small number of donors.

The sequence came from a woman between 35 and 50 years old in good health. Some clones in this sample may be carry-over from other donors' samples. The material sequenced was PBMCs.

For the CDR3, the DNA is TGTGCCAGCAGCTCGGGACTAGCAGAGACCCAGTACTTC. It is translated as CASSSGLAETQYF. The chain is built from TRBV7-3 and TRBJ2-5; 9 bases are shared with TRBD2. CDR1 is SGHTA, CDR2 FQGTGA, per germline. This CDR3 comprises 13 residues. Trimming at V came to 4 bases and at J to 4 bases, leaving 1 base not matched to a gene.